Below are 21 T cell receptor beta chains sequenced from a single sample in a study of cytomegalovirus exposure and HLA in healthy donors. PCR involved 60 Vbeta and 13 Jbeta primers. The data were produced by immunoSEQ multiplex PCR, yet TCRdb's version contains in-frame clones alone and is incomplete. Of about 190,000 clones listed, around 90% are singletons. The sample consisted of PBMCs. The receptors were gathered from a boy aged 2 to 10 in good health and CMV-seronegative.

The rearrangement uses TRBV5-6 and TRBJ1-5, with 7 bases fitting TRBD1. This CDR3 spans 14 amino acids. Germline CDR1 SGHDT, CDR2 YYEEEE. The ends lost 4 bases at V and 5 bases at J; junction bases unmatched: 6. CDR3 DNA: TGTGCCAGCAGCACCACAGGGGATGATCAGCCCCAGCATTTT. This sequence encodes CASSTTGDDQPQHF.

This chain uses TRBV12-5 with TRBJ1-1; D might be TRBD1 (6 bases). V lost 5 bases to trimming and J lost 1 base, with 17 bases between them. Germline-derived CDR1 and CDR2 are LGHNT and FRNRAP. The CDR3 runs 16 residues. Written as DNA, the CDR3 is TGTGCTAGTGGTCCGGAGGGGGGGGCGCCGAACACTGAAGCTTTCTTT. Translating gives CASGPEGGAPNTEAFF.

A remark on this clone: The same CDR3 arises from other DNA sequences in this sample as well. The V call is TRBV6-5, the J call TRBJ1-4, with a possible D match to TRBD1 (6 bases). The CDR3 contains 12 residues. Germline V gene data show CDR1 as MNHEY and CDR2 as SVGAGI. V lost 6 bases and J lost 8, with 10 bases in between. Here the CDR3 reads CASSLDREKLFF. The DNA for the CDR3 is TGTGCCAGCAGCCTGGACAGAGAAAAACTGTTTTTT.

The chain couples TRBV19 to TRBJ2-2; 9 nucleotides line up with TRBD1. CDR3 length equals 16 residues. The V segment lost 3 bases and the J segment 0 bases; nucleotides outside the gene matches: 2. The germline CDR1 and CDR2 sequences are LNHDA and SQIVND (reference sequence). CDR3 residues: CASSITGGANTGELFF. The CDR3 DNA follows: TGTGCCAGTAGTATTACAGGGGGCGCGAACACCGGGGAGCTGTTTTTT.

The chain recombines TRBV27 with TRBJ1-1; 7 bases agree with TRBD1. The CDR3 runs 14 residues. Per germline, CDR1 MNHEY and CDR2 SMNVEV (reference sequence). V shed 4 bases and J 8 bases; nucleotides not matched to a gene: 10. The DNA of the CDR3 is TGTGCCAGCAGTTACTCGACAGGGTTGGTCGAAGCTTTCTTT. Translation: CASSYSTGLVEAFF.

V is TRBV9 and J is TRBJ1-3; D is undetermined. The CDR3 runs 16 residues. With 3 bases removed from V and 2 bases from J, the gap between germline ends came to 15 bases. The germline V gene has CDR1 SGDLS and CDR2 YYNGEE. The DNA of the CDR3 is TGTGCCAGCAGCGGTGGGGTCTTGAGGGCTGGAAACACCATATATTTT. Protein sequence: CASSGGVLRAGNTIYF.

The rearrangement uses TRBV5-6 and TRBJ1-1; possible D gene TRBD1, 6 bases. CDR1 and CDR2 from the germline V gene are SGHDT and YYEEEE. The CDR3 is 18 residues long. V lost 0 bases and J lost 2, with 20 bases in between. CDR3 DNA: TGTGCCAGCAGCTTGGTCAGAGAGGGGGTCTCGTATAACACTGAAGCTTTCTTT. Encoded protein: CASSLVREGVSYNTEAFF. The full variable domain, completed using reference TRBV5-6 and TRBJ1-1, is DAGVTQSPTHLIKTRGQQVTLRCSPKSGHDTVSWYQQALGQGPQFIFQYYEEEERQRGNFPDRFSGHQFPNYSSELNVNALLLGDSALYLCASSLVREGVSYNTEAFFGQGTRLTVV.

Worth noting for this clone: Germline and junction disagree at one end, which may indicate a read error. V usage is TRBV6-4 and J usage is TRBJ1-1; a weak D match, TRBD1 (6 bases). The CDR3 is 15 amino acids. Per germline, CDR1 MRHNA and CDR2 SNTAGT. The chain's CDR3 is CASSDSSLRDTEAFF. The CDR3 DNA is TGTGCCAGCAGTGACTCGAGTCTGAGGGACACCGAAGCTTTCTTT.

V and J are TRBV5-1 and TRBJ2-2, with D maybe TRBD1 (5 bases). V gave up 1 base and J gave up 7 bases, with 11 bases separating them. The CDR3 sequence is 14 residues long. The germline V gene encodes CDR1 SGHRS and CDR2 YFSETQ. The CDR3 loop reads CASSLPQGGGELFF. In DNA, the CDR3 is TGCGCCAGCAGCTTGCCCCAGGGCGGCGGGGAGCTGTTTTTT. The entire variable domain, with the rest obtained from reference TRBV5-1 and TRBJ2-2, is as follows: KAGVTQTPRYLIKTRGQQVTLSCSPISGHRSVSWYQQTPGQGLQFLFEYFSETQRNKGNFPGRFSGRQFSNSRSEMNVSTLELGDSALYLCASSLPQGGGELFFGEGSRLTVL.

This chain joins TRBV19 and TRBJ1-1; D might be TRBD1 (5 bases). Germline V gene sequence: CDR1 LNHDA, CDR2 SQIVND (reference sequence). The CDR3 loop spans 13 amino acids. Trimming took 7 bases from V and 3 from J, leaving 12 bases between them. This chain's CDR3 is CASTQTAYTEAFF. Written as DNA, the CDR3 is TGTGCCAGTACCCAGACAGCCTACACTGAAGCTTTCTTT.

The rearrangement joins TRBV7-3 to TRBJ1-1, with D possibly TRBD1 on 6 matching bases. This CDR3 contains 13 residues. The germline gives CDR1 SGHTA, CDR2 FQGTGA. Trimming took off 1 base at V and 8 bases at J, with 11 bases between the two ends. CDR3 in amino acids: CASSLRPGTEAFF. The CDR3 region has the DNA TGTGCCAGCAGCTTAAGGCCCGGGACAGAAGCTTTCTTT.

Note on this clone: At one end the junction does not follow the germline gene, possibly because of a read error. J is TRBJ2-7 and V is TRBV7-9, with D tentatively TRBD1 (6 bases). The CDR3 extends over 12 amino acids. The V gene's germline CDR1 is SEHNR and CDR2 FQNEAQ (reference sequence). CDR3 protein: CSSSIQGHEQYF. CDR3 nucleotides: TGTTCCAGCAGCATACAGGGACACGAGCAGTACTTC.

V usage is TRBV6-5 and J usage is TRBJ2-7; TRBD1 is a possible D gene (6 bases). The CDR3 spans 14 residues. Looked up from germline, CDR1 is MNHEY and CDR2 is SVGAGI. V shed 5 bases and J shed 1 base, with 12 bases lying between them. The CDR3 coding sequence is TGTGCCAGCAGTGGACATACAGGGTCCTACGAGCAGTACTTC. It codes for CASSGHTGSYEQYF.

The genes are TRBV28 and TRBJ2-7; D not certain. The CDR3 is 15 amino acids. Germline V CDR1 and CDR2: MDHEN, SYDVKM. Trimming shortened V by 3 bases and J by 4 bases, and 16 bases separated the two germline ends. CDR3 loop: CASSLRPPLRYEQYF. The CDR3 DNA sequence: TGTGCCAGCAGTTTGAGGCCCCCCTTAAGGTACGAGCAGTACTTC.

The chain has TRBV5-1 and TRBJ2-7; 7 bases align to TRBD1. The V gene end was trimmed by 0 bases and the J gene end by 5 bases; junction bases not matched to a gene: 5. CDR3 length: 14 residues. Germline V gene sequence: CDR1 SGHRS, CDR2 YFSETQ. In DNA, the CDR3 is TGCGCCAGCAGCTTGGGAGTCGACAGGGACGAGCAGTACTTC. Translated, it gives CASSLGVDRDEQYF. Full variable domain (rest looked up from reference TRBV5-1 and TRBJ2-7): KAGVTQTPRYLIKTRGQQVTLSCSPISGHRSVSWYQQTPGQGLQFLFEYFSETQRNKGNFPGRFSGRQFSNSRSEMNVSTLELGDSALYLCASSLGVDRDEQYFGPGTRLTVT.

The rearrangement uses TRBV9 and TRBJ2-5; D is possibly TRBD2 (5 bases). The germline V gene has CDR1 SGDLS and CDR2 YYNGEE. With 0 bases removed from V and 5 bases from J, the gap between germline ends came to 8 bases. This CDR3 has 13 amino acids. CDR3 sequence (DNA): TGTGCCAGCAGCGTAGGGGGAGACGAGACCCAGTACTTC. Protein: CASSVGGDETQYF.

The chain recombines TRBV28 with TRBJ2-7; TRBD1 matches at 9 bases. This CDR3 contains 15 residues. V was pared by 3 bases and J by 5 bases, with 8 bases of the junction left unmatched. Germline CDR1 MDHEN, CDR2 SYDVKM. CDR3 amino acids: CASSFRDRVVHEQYF. The CDR3 region has the DNA TGTGCCAGCAGTTTCCGGGACAGGGTCGTCCACGAGCAGTACTTC.

The genes are TRBV10-3 and TRBJ1-2; TRBD1 matches at 10 bases. The V gene's germline CDR1 is ENHRY and CDR2 SYGVKD. The V gene end was trimmed by 6 bases and the J gene end by 4 bases; junction bases not matched to a gene: 5. The CDR3 totals 14 residues. DNA for the CDR3: TGTGCCATCAGGGGGGACAGGGGAGGCTATGGCTACACCTTC. Translation: CAIRGDRGGYGYTF.

This clone was seen only once. The chain couples TRBV29-1 to TRBJ1-2; D remains unclear. CDR1 and CDR2 (germline): SQVTM, ANQGSEA. The CDR3 has 12 amino acids. Between the trimmed V and J ends, which lost 5 bases and 7 bases, there was a span of 14 bases. As DNA, the CDR3 is TGCAGCGTTCCTTTAGACATTACTGGCTACACCTTC. This translates into CSVPLDITGYTF.

This clone was detected a few times. V is TRBV7-6 and J is TRBJ2-7, with 7 bases matching TRBD1. This CDR3 is built from 14 residues. Trimming removed 0 bases from V and 3 bases from J; junction bases left unmatched: 2. Germline assignment: CDR1 SGHVS and CDR2 FNYEAQ. CDR3 DNA: TGTGCCAGCAGCTTAGCAAGGGGGCTCTACGAGCAGTACTTC. Amino acids: CASSLARGLYEQYF.

V usage is TRBV2 and J usage is TRBJ2-5; 11 bases match TRBD2. The CDR3 extends over 20 amino acids. The junction had 15 bases not matched to a gene; V was cut back by 0 bases and J by 3 bases. From germline, CDR1 is SNHLY and CDR2 FYNNEI. The chain's CDR3 is CASSEAGAMLVAGGEETQYF. CDR3 in DNA: TGTGCCAGCAGTGAAGCGGGCGCTATGTTGGTAGCGGGGGGGGAAGAGACCCAGTACTTC.